The 26 T cell receptor beta chains presented below share a single source sample, sequenced in a study of cytomegalovirus exposure and HLA in healthy donors. Sequenced by immunoSEQ multiplex PCR; TCRdb stores in-frame clones only, minus some. Of roughly 100,000 clones in the sample, 88% were seen once. Sample: PBMCs. These receptor sequences come from a woman under 30 in good health and CMV-seropositive.

The chain uses TRBV11-2 and TRBJ2-1, with TRBD2 matching 11 bases. Germline V gene data show CDR1 as SGHAT and CDR2 as FQNNGV. This CDR3 spans 15 amino acids. V lost 1 base to trimming and J lost 7 bases; unmatched junction nucleotides: 3. The chain's CDR3 is CASSLVAGGQNEQFF. The CDR3 nucleotides read TGTGCCAGCAGCTTAGTAGCGGGGGGGCAAAATGAGCAGTTCTTC.

The CDR3 reads CASSQTGTSSYNEQFF. CDR3 DNA: TGTGCCAGCAGCCAAACAGGGACGAGTTCCTACAATGAGCAGTTCTTC. This chain joins TRBV27 and TRBJ2-1; D possibly corresponds to TRBD1 (6 bases). V was cut by 6 bases and J by 1 base, with 16 bases left in between. CDR3 length: 16 residues. The V gene's germline CDR1 is MNHEY and CDR2 SMNVEV (reference sequence).

This clone has a single count. The V call is TRBV29-1, the J call TRBJ2-3; 8 bases fit TRBD2. The CDR3 has 16 amino acids. V lost 3 bases, J lost 4 bases, and 12 bases stayed unmatched. Germline assignment: CDR1 SQVTM and CDR2 ANQGSEA. The CDR3, as DNA: TGCAGCGTTGAGAGTAACAGCGGGGGTGTGGCAGATACGCAGTATTTT. Translated: CSVESNSGGVADTQYF.

V usage is TRBV19 and J usage is TRBJ1-6; TRBD1 is a possible D gene (5 bases). Germline V lookup: CDR1 LNHDA, CDR2 SQIVND (reference sequence). The V gene lost 6 bases and the J gene lost 2 bases, with 14 bases spanning the gap. The CDR3 is 16 residues long. The CDR3 nucleotides are TGTGCCAGTAGAGTAAGGAAAGGGGCCTATAATTCACCCCTCCACTTT. It specifies CASRVRKGAYNSPLHF.

The V gene is TRBV15, the J gene TRBJ1-5; D gene uncertain. This CDR3 is built from 13 residues. Germline-derived CDR1 and CDR2 are LNHNV and YYDKDF (reference sequence). Trimming stripped 4 bases from V and 6 bases from J, with 10 bases between. Written as DNA, the CDR3 is TGTGCCACCAGCACCGGGGAGGTTCAGCCCCAGCATTTT. Amino acid sequence: CATSTGEVQPQHF.

This clone has more than one count but fewer than ten. The chain is built from TRBV15 and TRBJ1-5; maybe TRBD1 (6 bases). Germline loops: CDR1 LNHNV, CDR2 YYDKDF (reference sequence). The CDR3 is 16 amino acids. Trimming took off 5 bases at V and 2 bases at J, with 16 bases between the two ends. DNA for the CDR3: TGTGCCACCAGCCCTGAGACAGGTACAGGCAATCAGCCCCAGCATTTT. It yields the protein CATSPETGTGNQPQHF.

V gene TRBV19 combines with J gene TRBJ1-3; D gene uncertain. This CDR3 has 14 residues. Trimming pared 3 bases from V and 2 bases from J, leaving 8 bases between. Germline V gives CDR1 LNHDA, CDR2 SQIVND (reference sequence). This CDR3 reads CASSMGSPGNTIYF. CDR3 nucleotide sequence: TGTGCCAGTAGTATGGGGAGCCCTGGAAACACCATATATTTT.

Points on this clone: The CDR3 does not close with the conserved phenylalanine or tryptophan, likely indicating a read error. No DNA is shown, since the ends of the CDR3 on it are uncertain; the CDR3 is the one TCRdb lists. V usage is TRBV21-1 and J usage is TRBJ1-6; TRBD1 was called by the table and not checked on the DNA. TRBV21-1 is termed a pseudogene. With termini counted, the CDR3 has 11 amino acids. This CDR3 is CASSIGQGRAI.

This chain links TRBV15 with TRBJ2-3; TRBD1 matches at 7 bases. Germline values: CDR1 LNHNV, CDR2 YYDKDF (reference sequence). V lost 6 bases to trimming and J lost 6 bases; unmatched junction nucleotides: 6. The CDR3 consists of 13 residues. The CDR3: CATRGRGSDTQYF. Here the CDR3 DNA reads TGTGCCACCAGGGGCAGGGGGTCCGATACGCAGTATTTT.

The J gene is TRBJ2-1, the V gene TRBV9; 7 bases fit TRBD2. Losses at the gene ends were 6 bases for V and 5 bases for J; bases not matched to a gene: 11. The CDR3 loop spans 15 amino acids. The germline V gene has CDR1 SGDLS and CDR2 YYNGEE. The CDR3 DNA reads TGTGCCAGCAAAAGGGAAAGCGGGGTGAACAATGAGCAGTTCTTC. Its protein is CASKRESGVNNEQFF.

This clone was recorded only once. The chain uses TRBV21-1 and TRBJ1-6; TRBD1, the table's D call, lacks a check against the DNA. TRBV21-1 is a known pseudogene. This CDR3 region has 16 residues. CDR3 nucleotides: TGTGCCAGCAGGGGGGACAGGGGCCATTATAATTCACCCCTCCACTTT. Translation gives CASRGDRGHYNSPLHF.

The chain has TRBV28 and TRBJ1-1; no clear D. Trimming took 2 bases from V and 1 from J, leaving 5 bases between them. Germline lookup yields CDR1 MDHEN and CDR2 SYDVKM. The CDR3 spans 13 residues. DNA of the CDR3: TGTGCCAGCAGTTTACGGGAGAACACTGAAGCTTTCTTT. Translation gives CASSLRENTEAFF.

The chain carries TRBV11-2 and TRBJ2-4, with 8 nucleotides matching TRBD1. Germline assignment: CDR1 SGHAT and CDR2 FQNNGV. This CDR3 comprises 16 residues. With V trimmed by 4 bases and J by 1 base, 6 bases remained unmatched. CDR3 coding DNA: TGTGCCAGCAGCTACGCTCAGGGGGCGGCCAAAAACATTCAGTACTTC. This codes for CASSYAQGAAKNIQYF. The variable domain in full, with the rest retrieved from reference TRBV11-2 and TRBJ2-4, is EAGVAQSPRYKIIEKRQSVAFWCNPISGHATLYWYQQILGQGPKLLIQFQNNGVVDDSQLPKDRFSAERLKGVDSTLKIQPAKLEDSAVYLCASSYAQGAAKNIQYFGAGTRLSVL.

The V call is TRBV15, the J call TRBJ1-6; the match to TRBD1 covers 8 bases. Germline V lookup: CDR1 LNHNV, CDR2 YYDKDF (reference sequence). This CDR3 has 13 amino acids. Trimming at V came to 7 bases and at J to 7 bases, leaving 3 bases not matched to a gene. CDR3: CATTDRANSPLHF. CDR3 nucleotide sequence: TGTGCCACCACGGACAGGGCAAATTCACCCCTCCACTTT.

This rearrangement joins TRBV7-9 to TRBJ2-3, with D possibly TRBD1 on 6 matching bases. This CDR3 comprises 15 residues. V lost 5 bases and J lost 0, with 12 bases in between. Looked up from germline, CDR1 is SEHNR and CDR2 is FQNEAQ (reference sequence). The CDR3 nucleotides read TGTGCCAGCAGCACCACAGGGAGCAGCACAGATACGCAGTATTTT. Encoded protein: CASSTTGSSTDTQYF.

The rearrangement links TRBV19 to TRBJ2-2; a weak D match, TRBD1 (5 bases). Germline CDR1 is LNHDA and CDR2 is SQIVND (reference sequence). The CDR3 sequence is 14 residues long. Trimming left V 7 bases short and J 4 bases short, with 13 bases between. CDR3 loop: CASTDGALTGELFF. Written as DNA, the CDR3 is TGTGCCAGTACAGATGGGGCTCTCACCGGGGAGCTGTTTTTT.

The J gene is TRBJ2-5, the V gene TRBV29-1, with 8 bases aligning to TRBD1. Trimming took 0 bases from V and 5 from J; bases not matched to a gene: 5. Germline CDR1 is SQVTM and CDR2 is ANQGSEA. The CDR3 sequence is 14 residues long. This CDR3 is CSVEDTTGGETQYF. CDR3 nucleotide sequence: TGCAGCGTTGAAGATACCACAGGGGGGGAGACCCAGTACTTC.

The chain recombines TRBV25-1 with TRBJ1-5; D is ambiguous. This CDR3 has 15 residues. Trimming pared 5 bases from V and 0 bases from J, leaving 11 bases between. Germline CDR1 MGHDK, CDR2 SYGVNS. CDR3 region: CASSLGRNSNQPQHF. As DNA, the CDR3 is TGTGCCAGCAGTTTGGGCAGAAATAGCAATCAGCCCCAGCATTTT.

This chain joins TRBV25-1 and TRBJ2-1; 9 bases line up with TRBD1. This CDR3 is built from 12 residues. Germline V lookup: CDR1 MGHDK, CDR2 SYGVNS. Germline trimming cut 7 bases from V and 12 bases from J; bases unmatched to any gene: 7. The CDR3: CASTLGQGRQFF. The CDR3 DNA sequence: TGTGCCAGCACCCTTGGACAGGGGCGGCAGTTCTTC.

V gene TRBV11-1 combines with J gene TRBJ1-1; D unclear. Germline loops: CDR1 SGHAT, CDR2 FQDESV (reference sequence). Between the trimmed V and J ends, which lost 8 bases and 1 base, there was a span of 11 bases. The CDR3 consists of 13 residues. The CDR3: CASCLKRNTEAFF. The CDR3 DNA is TGTGCCAGCTGCCTAAAGCGGAACACTGAAGCTTTCTTT.

This clone is a singleton in its sample. V is TRBV28 and J is TRBJ2-1; perhaps TRBD1 as D (6 bases). The ends were cut back, 5 bases at V and 4 bases at J, with 15 bases in the middle. The CDR3 loop spans 15 amino acids. Germline V CDR1 and CDR2: MDHEN, SYDVKM. The CDR3 loop reads CASSIVQGPYNEQFF. The CDR3 coding sequence is TGTGCCAGCAGTATAGTTCAGGGGCCATACAATGAGCAGTTCTTC.

This chain connects TRBV27 to TRBJ2-2; 10 bases match TRBD2. V shed 8 bases, J shed 6 bases, and the junction held 6 bases outside the gene matches. Per germline, CDR1 MNHEY and CDR2 SMNVEV (reference sequence). The CDR3 runs to 14 residues. CDR3 in DNA: TGTGCCAGCCGAGCGGGGGGGCTTCCCGGGGAGCTGTTTTTT. Residues: CASRAGGLPGELFF.

The V and J genes are TRBV7-2 and TRBJ1-2, with 11 bases that match TRBD1. The CDR3 runs to 16 residues. Germline lookup yields CDR1 SGHTA and CDR2 FQGNSA. V lost 5 bases, J lost 2 bases, and 7 bases stayed unmatched. Here the CDR3 reads CASSTVWDRGNYGYTF. The CDR3 DNA follows: TGTGCCAGCAGCACGGTTTGGGACAGGGGGAACTATGGCTACACCTTC.

The V and J genes are TRBV5-8 and TRBJ2-5; the match to TRBD2 covers 8 bases. This CDR3 spans 16 amino acids. The V segment lost 3 bases and the J segment 0 bases; nucleotides outside the gene matches: 7. The germline V gene has CDR1 SGHTS and CDR2 YDEGEE. The CDR3 DNA reads as TGTGCCAGCAGCTGGTTTAGCGGGACGTACCAAGAGACCCAGTACTTC. Amino acid sequence: CASSWFSGTYQETQYF.

The chain employs TRBV18 and TRBJ2-5; unclear D gene. This CDR3 has 14 residues. V was shortened by 3 bases and J by 3 bases, with 11 bases between the two germline ends. From germline, CDR1 is KGHSH and CDR2 LQKENI. In DNA form, the CDR3 reads TGTGCCAGCTCACCCGGCAGCGCCGAAGAGACCCAGTACTTC. Protein: CASSPGSAEETQYF. The whole variable domain, filled in from reference TRBV18 and TRBJ2-5, reads NAGVMQNPRHLVRRRGQEARLRCSPMKGHSHVYWYRQLPEEGLKFMVYLQKENIIDESGMPKERFSAEFPKEGPSILRIQQVVRGDSAAYFCASSPGSAEETQYFGPGTRLLVL.

In this sample, this clone turned up once. The rearrangement links TRBV4-3 to TRBJ2-2, with TRBD2 matching 8 bases. V lost 5 bases and J lost 5; bases outside the gene matches: 7. Germline CDR1 is LGHNA and CDR2 is YSLEER. This CDR3 spans 15 amino acids. CDR3 loop: CASSIEAGVTGELFF. The CDR3 nucleotides read TGCGCCAGCAGCATCGAAGCGGGGGTGACCGGGGAGCTGTTTTTT.